The present TCR beta chain was sequenced within a study of blood T cells in healthy people across ages. V gave up 3 bases and J gave up 8 bases, with 29 bases separating them. Germline lookup yields CDR1 SGDLS and CDR2 YYNGEE. CDR3 length: 18 residues. All donors came from Russia, were Caucasian and healthy, and spanned ages about 6 to 90. Combining a sample-barcoded 5' primer with a J-beta primer mix, a second PCR ran for 7 to 11 cycles. TCRdb itself ran the 5' RACE reads through MiXCR, one entry per CDR3 protein. The sample yields hundreds of thousands of distinct CDR3 sequences, roughly a quarter seen once. The same specimen was also included in a second study, on T cells of mothers and their children.

The sample comprised blood. This TCR was sampled from a boy aged 2-9 years in good health. V and J are TRBV9 and TRBJ1-1; no definite D call. CDR3 loop: CASSALSLSRQEAKEAFF. Written as DNA, the CDR3 is TGTGCCAGCAGCGCGCTTTCCCTCTCAAGGCAGGAGGCAAAAGAAGCTTTCTTT.